These 16 T cell receptor beta chains were sequenced from one sample in a study of glioma-infiltrating T cells. TCR alpha and beta CDR3 regions were amplified from RNA using iRepertoire nested multiplex PCR. TCRdb independently ran MiXCR on the multiplex PCR reads; one entry per CDR3 protein. The data show approximately 190,000 distinct CDR3 sequences, approximately 30% seen once. The source material was glioma tissue, nonneoplastic brain tissue, or PBMCs (not recorded which). The receptors derive from a human donor with low-grade glioma or glioblastoma, undergoing nonglioma brain surgery, or in good health (not recorded which).

Turning to this clonotype: A much larger clone differs from this one at a single base, so this may be a read error. The chain recombines TRBV20-1 with TRBJ2-5, with 7 positions matching TRBD2. The CDR3 runs to 18 residues. Germline V gene data show CDR1 as DFQATT and CDR2 as SNEGSKA (reference sequence). The CDR3: CSARDLNSGGGPSKTKYF. The CDR3 bases are TGCAGTGCTAGAGATCTCAATTCCGGGGGAGGGCCCTCGAAGACCAAGTACTTC.

The V call is TRBV3-1, the J call TRBJ2-1; maybe TRBD2 (6 bases). The CDR3 is made up of 16 amino acids. V gave up 0 bases and J gave up 5 bases, with 14 bases separating them. Germline V gives CDR1 LGHDT, CDR2 YNNKEL (reference sequence). The CDR3, as DNA: TGTGCCAGCAGCCAAGATTGGTTAGGAGGGAACAATGAGCAGTTCTTC. Encoded protein: CASSQDWLGGNNEQFF.

V gene TRBV19 combines with J gene TRBJ1-1, with 7 bases identical to TRBD1. Germline trimming cut 6 bases from V and 7 bases from J; bases unmatched to any gene: 14. This CDR3 is 15 amino acids long. Germline V gives CDR1 LNHDA, CDR2 SQIVND (reference sequence). CDR3 coding DNA: TGTGCCAGTAGAAGGGCATCTCGAGGGGGCATTGAAGCTTTCTTT. It yields the protein CASRRASRGGIEAFF.

This clonotype occurred many times. The chain joins TRBV7-2 to TRBJ2-7, with TRBD2 matching 7 bases. Germline assignment: CDR1 SGHTA and CDR2 FQGNSA. The length of the CDR3 is 15 residues. V was pared by 1 base and J by 4 bases, with 7 bases of the junction left unmatched. The CDR3 region is CASSLDPGGGYEQYF. For the CDR3, the DNA is TGTGCCAGCAGCTTAGACCCGGGAGGTGGTTACGAGCAGTACTTC.

To note about this clonotype: This may stem from a read error, because a much larger clone lies one nucleotide away. The V gene is TRBV3-1, the J gene TRBJ1-1; D ambiguous. The germline V gene encodes CDR1 LGHDT and CDR2 YNNKEL (reference sequence). Trimming shortened V by 1 base and J by 1 base, and 7 bases separated the two germline ends. This CDR3 has 14 amino acids. Here the CDR3 reads CASSQGMENTEAFF. CDR3 coding DNA: TGTGCCAGCAGCCAAGGCATGGAGAACACTGAAGCTTTCTTT.

The table lists this clonotype with many counts. The chain couples TRBV4-1 to TRBJ2-7; TRBD1 might be the D (6 bases). V was trimmed by 3 bases and J by 2 bases, leaving 14 bases between them. This CDR3 has 15 residues. Germline lookup yields CDR1 MGHRA and CDR2 YSYEKL. The chain's CDR3 is CASSHLGTRTYEQYF. In DNA, the CDR3 is TGCGCCAGCAGCCATCTCGGGACAAGAACCTACGAGCAGTACTTC.

A word on this clonotype: Since a much larger clone is just one base distant, this may be a read error. The V gene is TRBV28, the J gene TRBJ2-3, with D perhaps TRBD1 (6 bases). The CDR3 sequence is 16 residues long. CDR1 and CDR2 (germline): MDHEN, SYDVKM. CDR3 in amino acids: CASSLIAGAPTDAQYF. The CDR3 DNA follows: TGTGCCAGCAGTTTAATAGCAGGGGCTCCCACAGATGCGCAGTATTTT.

J is TRBJ2-7 and V is TRBV9, with D uncertain. Germline CDR1 reads SGDLS; CDR2 reads YYNGEE. The V end lost 0 bases, the J end lost 0 bases, and 10 bases lay between the germline ends. The CDR3 totals 15 residues. CDR3 loop: CASSVESFSSYEQYF. In nucleotides, the CDR3 is TGTGCCAGCAGCGTAGAGTCATTTAGCTCCTACGAGCAGTACTTC. The variable domain in full, with the rest retrieved from reference TRBV9 and TRBJ2-7, is DSGVTQTPKHLITATGQRVTLRCSPRSGDLSVYWYQQSLDQGLQFLIQYYNGEERAKGNILERFSAQQFPDLHSELNLSSLELGDSALYFCASSVESFSSYEQYFGPGTRLTVT.

There are many counts of this clonotype. The chain carries TRBV3-1 and TRBJ2-1, with 10 nucleotides matching TRBD2. With V trimmed by 1 base and J by 10 bases, 4 bases remained unmatched. Germline V gene data show CDR1 as LGHDT and CDR2 as YNNKEL (reference sequence). The length of the CDR3 is 14 residues. DNA for the CDR3: TGTGCCAGCAGCCAAGTTACTAGCGGGAACGAGCAGTTCTTC. Its translation is CASSQVTSGNEQFF.

In this sample, this clonotype turned up a few times. The chain couples TRBV14 to TRBJ2-5; 8 positions match TRBD2. The germline CDR1 and CDR2 sequences are SGHDN and FVKESK. The CDR3 has 14 residues. V lost 3 bases to trimming and J lost 3 bases; unmatched junction nucleotides: 3. DNA of the CDR3: TGTGCCAGCAGCCACGGTAGCGGGGAAGAGACCCAGTACTTC. Translating it yields CASSHGSGEETQYF.

About this clonotype itself: This may stem from a read error, because a much larger clone lies one nucleotide away. The V gene is TRBV4-1, the J gene TRBJ2-7, with D tentatively TRBD1 (6 bases). Germline V gives CDR1 MGHRA, CDR2 YSYEKL. V was cut by 0 bases and J by 3 bases, with 12 bases left in between. This CDR3 comprises 15 residues. The CDR3: CASSQEGLGGYEQYF. The DNA of the CDR3 is TGCGCCAGCAGCCAAGAAGGGCTAGGGGGCTACGAGCAGTACTTC.

This clonotype appeared many times. V is TRBV6-1 and J is TRBJ2-1, with TRBD2 matching 7 bases. Germline V gene data show CDR1 as MNHNS and CDR2 as SASEGT. After removal of 5 bases from V and 2 bases from J, the junction contained 6 bases not matched to a gene. The CDR3 contains 15 residues. CDR3 nucleotides: TGTGCCAGCAGTTCCGCGGGGGTTACCTACAATGAGCAGTTCTTC. Translating gives CASSSAGVTYNEQFF.

The rearrangement links TRBV28 to TRBJ1-2, with D possibly being TRBD1 (5 bases). Germline V gene lookup returns CDR1 MDHEN and CDR2 SYDVKM. CDR3 length equals 14 residues. CDR3 coding DNA: TGTTCCCGCAGTACTCCCTCAGGGATGGGGGGATACACCTTC. Its protein is CSRSTPSGMGGYTF.

A word on this clonotype: A much larger clone differs from this one at a single base, so this may be a read error. The chain combines TRBV12-3 or TRBV12-4 with TRBJ1-5; TRBD1 might be the D (6 bases). Trimming shortened V by 3 bases and J by 1 base, and 16 bases separated the two germline ends. CDR3 length: 17 amino acids. CDR3 loop: CASSFHRQAVSNQPQHF. The CDR3 DNA reads TGTGCCAGCAGTTTCCACAGACAGGCAGTAAGCAATCAGCCCCAGCATTTT.

This clonotype was detected ten times or more. The chain recombines TRBV20-1 with TRBJ2-1; 10 positions match TRBD2. The V gene's germline CDR1 is DFQATT and CDR2 SNEGSKA (reference sequence). The CDR3 covers 11 residues. V trimming: 5 bases; J trimming: 10 bases; junction bases outside the gene matches: 2. CDR3 loop: CSAGTSDEQFF. The CDR3 DNA reads TGCAGTGCTGGGACTAGCGACGAGCAGTTCTTC.

Ten or more counts support this clonotype. V is TRBV6-2 or TRBV6-3 and J is TRBJ2-1; TRBD2 matches 7 bases. The CDR3 consists of 13 residues. V shed 8 bases and J 9 bases; nucleotides not matched to a gene: 10. Germline V gene data show CDR1 as MNHEY and CDR2 as SVGEGT. In nucleotides, the CDR3 is TGTGCCAGCGGATGGGACTACCGGTTTGAGCAGTTCTTC. It encodes CASGWDYRFEQFF.